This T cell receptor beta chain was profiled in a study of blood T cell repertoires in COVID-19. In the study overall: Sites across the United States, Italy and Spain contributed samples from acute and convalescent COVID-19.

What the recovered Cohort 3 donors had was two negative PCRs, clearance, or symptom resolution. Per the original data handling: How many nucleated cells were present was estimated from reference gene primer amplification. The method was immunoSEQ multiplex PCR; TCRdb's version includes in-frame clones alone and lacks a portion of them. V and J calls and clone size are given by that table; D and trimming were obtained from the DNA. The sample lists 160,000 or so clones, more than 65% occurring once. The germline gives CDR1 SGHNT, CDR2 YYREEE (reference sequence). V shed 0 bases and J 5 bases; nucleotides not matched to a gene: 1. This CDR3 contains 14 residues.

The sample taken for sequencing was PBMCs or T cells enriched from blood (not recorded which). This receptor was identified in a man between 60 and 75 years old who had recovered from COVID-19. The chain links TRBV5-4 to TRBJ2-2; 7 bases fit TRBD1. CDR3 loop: CASSLDRGTGELFF. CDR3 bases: TGTGCCAGCAGCTTGGACAGGGGAACCGGGGAGCTGTTTTTT.